The 9 T cell receptor beta chains reported below all come from one sample, sequenced in a study of T cells of healthy individuals. One entry per CDR3 protein results from TCRdb running MiXCR on the 5' RACE reads. Of approximately 50,000 distinct CDR3 sequences in the sample, 14% to 15% were seen once. The receptors derive from a human donor in good health.

The sample holds many counts of this clonotype. V and J are TRBV6-1 and TRBJ1-6; D not resolved. CDR1 is MNHNS and CDR2 is SASEGT in the germline V gene. The CDR3 length is 13 residues. V shed 3 bases and J shed 14 bases, with 14 bases lying between them. The CDR3 nucleotides are TGTGCCAGCAGTGAGCAGACTTGGAGGGCCCTCCACTTT. Amino acids: CASSEQTWRALHF.

This clonotype was seen at least ten times. This rearrangement joins TRBV7-9 to TRBJ1-1; D is undetermined. V lost 3 bases and J lost 1, with 6 bases in between. The CDR3 runs to 13 residues. Germline CDR1 reads SEHNR; CDR2 reads FQNEAQ (reference sequence). CDR3 bases: TGTGCCAGCAGCTTCGGCGGGAACACTGAAGCTTTCTTT. Protein product: CASSFGGNTEAFF.

This clonotype was found many times. The chain recombines TRBV12-3 or TRBV12-4 with TRBJ1-1; no clear D gene. Trimming removed 3 bases from V and 5 bases from J, with 16 bases in between. The CDR3 is made up of 15 amino acids. The CDR3 here is CASSFLPHTGTEAFF. CDR3 bases: TGTGCCAGCAGTTTTCTCCCCCACACCGGGACTGAAGCTTTCTTT.

J is TRBJ2-5 and V is TRBV20-1; D uncertain. V lost 0 bases to trimming and J lost 1 base, with 3 bases between them. Germline CDR1 DFQATT, CDR2 SNEGSKA (reference sequence). The CDR3 runs to 12 residues. CDR3 bases: TGCAGTGCTAGAGAGACCCAAGAGACCCAGTACTTC. Protein: CSARETQETQYF.

This clonotype showed up many times. The genes are TRBV6-5 and TRBJ1-4; a weak D match, TRBD1 (5 bases). This CDR3 has 12 amino acids. Trimming took 4 bases from V and 7 from J, leaving 7 bases between them. The germline gives CDR1 MNHEY, CDR2 SVGAGI. The CDR3 sequence is CASSLRGEKLFF. For the CDR3, the DNA is TGTGCCAGCAGTTTAAGGGGTGAAAAACTGTTTTTT.

This clonotype showed up just a few times. The gene calls are TRBV5-1 and TRBJ1-4; no firm D call. Germline V gene lookup returns CDR1 SGHRS and CDR2 YFSETQ. V lost 0 bases and J 6 bases, leaving 6 bases between the germline ends. CDR3 size: 13 residues. The CDR3 sequence: CASSLDLDEKLFF. The CDR3 coding sequence is TGCGCCAGCAGCTTGGATCTTGATGAAAAACTGTTTTTT.

This clonotype was seen many times. J is TRBJ1-2 and V is TRBV4-1; 7 bases line up with TRBD1. Trimming at V came to 5 bases and at J to 6 bases, leaving 12 bases not matched to a gene. Germline CDR1 and CDR2: MGHRA and YSYEKL. This CDR3 contains 15 residues. CDR3 nucleotide sequence: TGCGCCAGCAGCTCCCCCACGACAGGGACGCATGGCTACACCTTC. Amino acids: CASSSPTTGTHGYTF.

A few counts support this clonotype. The V call is TRBV2, the J call TRBJ1-1; D uncertain. The CDR3 loop spans 13 amino acids. The V and J ends lost 5 bases and 8 bases respectively, with 15 bases between them. Germline CDR1 and CDR2: SNHLY and FYNNEI. CDR3 bases: TGTGCCAGCAGTAAATTCATGGTTAAGGAAGCTTTCTTT. Its protein is CASSKFMVKEAFF.

CDR3 amino acids: CASSTDREGQPQHF. The CDR3 nucleotides are TGTGCCAGTAGTACCGACAGGGAGGGTCAGCCCCAGCATTTT. The V and J genes are TRBV19 and TRBJ1-5; 7 bases match TRBD1. After removal of 4 bases from V and 6 bases from J, the junction contained 6 bases not matched to a gene. Looked up from germline, CDR1 is LNHDA and CDR2 is SQIVND (reference sequence). The length of the CDR3 is 14 residues.